The rows below give T cell receptor beta chains drawn from one sample of a study of blood T cell repertoires in COVID-19. The repertoire was sequenced with immunoSEQ multiplex PCR; TCRdb's copy has only in-frame clones and lacks some. The data contain about 88,000 clones, roughly nine tenths of them singletons. The sequenced sample was peripheral blood. The receptors originated from an elderly woman with active COVID-19. Each CDR3 is given with its conserved first and last residue. The order of the fields is V gene, D gene, clone size, J gene, CDR3 protein, CDR3 DNA. The D gene is left open where the match is weak. Not every row has a clone size; where given, it reads once, few, many or a size class.

>TRBV29-1|TRBD2|.|TRBJ2-3
CSAAPGLVTDTQYF
TGCAGCGCTGCTCCGGGACTAGTAACAGATACGCAGTATTTT
>TRBV9|.|.|TRBJ1-4
CASTRRGSTNEKLFF
TGTGCCAGCACCCGAAGAGGATCCACTAATGAAAAACTGTTTTTT
>TRBV4-3|.|few|TRBJ1-6
CASSQASVRGGSPLHF
TGCGCCAGCAGCCAGGCTTCCGTCAGGGGCGGTTCACCCCTCCACTTT
>TRBV3-1/TRBV3-2|TRBD1|once|TRBJ1-1
CASSPLQGARTEAFF
TGTGCCAGCAGCCCACTACAGGGGGCGAGGACTGAAGCTTTCTTT
>TRBV10-3|.|.|TRBJ1-4
CAISESRVIGEKLFF
TGTGCCATCAGTGAGTCACGGGTAATAGGTGAAAAACTGTTTTTT
>TRBV28|TRBD1|.|TRBJ2-3
CASSYRGLSTDTQYF
TGTGCCAGCAGTTACAGGGGATTAAGCACAGATACGCAGTATTTT
>TRBV10-3|.|.|TRBJ2-7
CAISESGHGLYEQYF
TGTGCCATCAGTGAGTCTGGGCACGGCCTATACGAGCAGTACTTC
>TRBV4-1|.|.|TRBJ2-3
CASSPPDMWTDTQYF
TGCGCCAGCAGCCCTCCGGACATGTGGACAGATACGCAGTATTTT
>TRBV7-2|TRBD1|.|TRBJ1-5
CASSLVGTGSNQPQHF
TGTGCCAGCAGCTTAGTGGGGACAGGTAGCAATCAGCCCCAGCATTTT
>TRBV24-1|TRBD2|.|TRBJ2-1
CATSDFLTSGTLFF
TGTGCCACCAGTGATTTTCTGACTAGCGGGACCCTGTTCTTC
>TRBV11-2|TRBD2|.|TRBJ2-1
CASRPSGRYEQFF
TGTGCCAGCAGACCTAGCGGGAGATATGAGCAGTTCTTC
>TRBV18|TRBD1|.|TRBJ2-5
CASSPLGTGGVETQYF
TGTGCCAGCTCACCACTAGGGACAGGGGGCGTTGAGACCCAGTACTTC
>TRBV18|TRBD2|once|TRBJ2-1
CASSLVGTSGSGNEQFF
TGTGCCAGCTCACTCGTCGGGACTAGCGGGAGTGGAAATGAGCAGTTCTTC
>TRBV29-1|.|.|TRBJ1-4
CSVEQGARRGLFF
TGCAGCGTTGAACAAGGGGCGCGGAGGGGACTGTTTTTT
>TRBV6-2/TRBV6-3|TRBD2|.|TRBJ2-3
CASTPQGLGADTQYF
TGTGCCAGCACCCCTCAGGGACTAGGGGCAGATACGCAGTATTTT
>TRBV12-5|TRBD1|.|TRBJ1-5
CASGSPPGQGYSNQPQHF
TGTGCTAGTGGTTCCCCCCCGGGACAGGGATATAGCAATCAGCCCCAGCATTTT